The sequence of this T cell receptor beta chain was determined in a study of T cell clonality in common variable immunodeficiency. Overall study findings and caveats: TCRbeta clonality was increased in CVID versus healthy controls. Authors noted CVID clonality's cause needs subpopulation repertoire sequencing. Common variable immunodeficiency TCR beta sequences reportedly had fewer deletions and N-nucleotide insertions.

Patients and controls were mostly of Caucasian heritage. In this sample, this clone turned up many times. Its antigen remains unidentified. Data came from immunoSEQ multiplex PCR; TCRdb stores just in-frame clones and leaves some out. Captured here are roughly 32,000 clones, none seen once; the top ten comprise approximately 4%. The clonotype was recovered from a person aged 18-70 years in good health. The specimen sequenced was peripheral blood mononuclear cells.

CDR3 bases read: TGTGCCAGCAGTGAAGGGGTGGCTAGCCCTCGCGAG. As protein: CASSEGVASPRE. The complete CDR3 protein is CASSEGVASPREQYF. This chain links TRBV6-1 with TRBJ2-7; possible D gene TRBD2, 5 bases. Coverage ceases 3 residues before the CDR3 finishes, and the germline J gene fills in the end. CDR3 size: 15 residues. Germline V gene lookup returns CDR1 MNHNS and CDR2 SASEGT. Deletions cut 1 base from V and 6 bases from J, with 16 bases between.